Listed below are T cell receptor beta chains from one sample, sequenced in a study of early T cells in non-severe SARS-CoV-2 infection. MiXCR was run by TCRdb on the 5' RACE reads, yielding one entry per CDR3 protein. This table has about 48,000 distinct CDR3 sequences, over 5% appearing once. This material consisted of whole blood, taken at baseline. The source is an adult who was a healthcare worker with PCR-confirmed SARS-CoV-2 infection or an uninfected control (not recorded which). Each CDR3 is given with its conserved first and last residue. The D gene is left open where the match is weak. Part of the rows lack a size; the others show once, few, many or a class for expanded clones.

CDR3 protein: CASSFYTGTEAFF
CDR3 DNA: TGTGCCAGCAGCTTCTATACAGGGACTGAAGCTTTCTTT
D gene: .
clone size: few
J gene: TRBJ1-1
V gene: TRBV11-3

CDR3 protein: CASSEDYGYTF
CDR3 DNA: TGTGCCAGCAGCGAAGACTATGGCTACACCTTC
D gene: .
clone size: few
J gene: TRBJ1-2
V gene: TRBV7-9

CDR3 protein: CASSQGPSGSAGELFF
CDR3 DNA: TGTGCCAGCAGCCAAGGTCCTAGCGGGAGTGCCGGGGAGCTGTTTTTT
D gene: TRBD2
clone size: many
J gene: TRBJ2-2
V gene: TRBV3-1

CDR3 protein: CASSFTPVWAEQPQHF
CDR3 DNA: TGTGCCAGCAGTTTCACGCCTGTATGGGCCGAACAGCCCCAGCATTTT
D gene: .
clone size: few
J gene: TRBJ1-5
V gene: TRBV28

CDR3 protein: CASSEPLGANQPQHF
CDR3 DNA: TGTGCCAGCAGTGAACCCCTGGGAGCGAATCAGCCCCAGCATTTT
D gene: .
clone size: many
J gene: TRBJ1-5
V gene: TRBV25-1

CDR3 protein: CSAQREGRYTGELFF
CDR3 DNA: TGCAGTGCCCAGCGGGAGGGCCGGTACACCGGGGAGCTGTTTTTT
D gene: TRBD2
clone size: few
J gene: TRBJ2-2
V gene: TRBV20-1

CDR3 protein: CAVTGGRADTQYF
CDR3 DNA: TGTGCCGTGACGGGAGGGCGGGCAGATACGCAGTATTTT
D gene: TRBD2
clone size: many
J gene: TRBJ2-3
V gene: TRBV10-3

CDR3 protein: CASSFLNTEAFF
CDR3 DNA: TGTGCCAGCAGTTTCTTGAACACTGAAGCTTTCTTT
D gene: .
clone size: medium-sized
J gene: TRBJ1-1
V gene: TRBV12-3/TRBV12-4

CDR3 protein: CASGDEDTQYF
CDR3 DNA: TGTGCTAGTGGAGACGAGGATACGCAGTATTTT
D gene: .
clone size: .
J gene: TRBJ2-3
V gene: TRBV7-7

CDR3 protein: CASSLGREGLKETQYF
CDR3 DNA: TGTGCCAGCAGTTTAGGGCGGGAGGGCCTCAAAGAGACCCAGTACTTC
D gene: TRBD2
clone size: .
J gene: TRBJ2-5
V gene: TRBV12-3/TRBV12-4

CDR3 protein: CASSFVRQGMFTYEQYF
CDR3 DNA: TGTGCCAGCAGTTTCGTTCGGCAGGGTATGTTTACCTACGAGCAGTACTTC
D gene: .
clone size: many
J gene: TRBJ2-7
V gene: TRBV28

CDR3 protein: CASSSRGDNEQFF
CDR3 DNA: TGTGCCAGCAGCTCCCGGGGGGACAATGAGCAGTTCTTC
D gene: TRBD2
clone size: .
J gene: TRBJ2-1
V gene: TRBV7-9

CDR3 protein: CASIGQGAGETQYF
CDR3 DNA: TGTGCCAGTATTGGACAGGGGGCAGGAGAGACCCAGTACTTC
D gene: TRBD1
clone size: few
J gene: TRBJ2-5
V gene: TRBV19

CDR3 protein: CASSLRMGGEQYF
CDR3 DNA: TGTGCCAGCAGCTTAAGGATGGGCGGCGAGCAGTACTTC
D gene: .
clone size: few
J gene: TRBJ2-7
V gene: TRBV7-7

CDR3 protein: CASSLVERGNNEQFF
CDR3 DNA: TGTGCCAGCAGCTTAGTAGAGCGGGGGAACAATGAGCAGTTCTTC
D gene: TRBD2
clone size: many
J gene: TRBJ2-1
V gene: TRBV11-2

CDR3 protein: CASSYRKGGADTQYF
CDR3 DNA: TGTGCCAGCAGTTACCGAAAGGGTGGAGCAGATACGCAGTATTTT
D gene: .
clone size: many
J gene: TRBJ2-3
V gene: TRBV6-5

CDR3 protein: CANSQGVEQFF
CDR3 DNA: TGTGCCAACTCCCAGGGGGTTGAGCAGTTCTTC
D gene: TRBD1
clone size: few
J gene: TRBJ2-1
V gene: TRBV2

CDR3 protein: CASSAVGGLTGELFF
CDR3 DNA: TGTGCCAGTAGTGCCGTAGGGGGTCTCACCGGGGAGCTGTTTTTT
D gene: .
clone size: .
J gene: TRBJ2-2
V gene: TRBV19

CDR3 protein: CASSQDIRVQVNEQFF
CDR3 DNA: TGTGCCAGCAGCCAAGATATAAGGGTTCAAGTTAATGAGCAGTTCTTC
D gene: .
clone size: .
J gene: TRBJ2-1
V gene: TRBV4-2

CDR3 protein: CASKDITDTQYF
CDR3 DNA: TGTGCCAGTAAGGACATCACAGATACGCAGTATTTT
D gene: .
clone size: many
J gene: TRBJ2-3
V gene: TRBV19

CDR3 protein: CAFSLGAKETQYF
CDR3 DNA: TGTGCCTTTTCCCTGGGGGCCAAAGAGACCCAGTACTTC
D gene: .
clone size: few
J gene: TRBJ2-5
V gene: TRBV30

CDR3 protein: CASSLDRGYRETQYF
CDR3 DNA: TGTGCCAGCAGCTTGGACAGGGGATATCGGGAGACCCAGTACTTC
D gene: TRBD1
clone size: .
J gene: TRBJ2-5
V gene: TRBV7-3

CDR3 protein: CASSLGLELPLGGELFF
CDR3 DNA: TGTGCCAGTAGTCTCGGGTTAGAACTACCCTTGGGGGGGGAGCTGTTTTTT
D gene: .
clone size: .
J gene: TRBJ2-2
V gene: TRBV19

CDR3 protein: CSVEKGLGNEQYF
CDR3 DNA: TGCAGCGTTGAAAAGGGGCTGGGGAACGAGCAGTACTTC
D gene: .
clone size: many
J gene: TRBJ2-7
V gene: TRBV29-1

CDR3 protein: CASSGKGTPYEQYF
CDR3 DNA: TGTGCCAGCAGCGGCAAGGGGACCCCTTACGAGCAGTACTTC
D gene: .
clone size: many
J gene: TRBJ2-7
V gene: TRBV7-9

CDR3 protein: CSARSGGLGEQYF
CDR3 DNA: TGCAGTGCTAGATCGGGAGGGCTCGGCGAGCAGTACTTC
D gene: TRBD2
clone size: many
J gene: TRBJ2-7
V gene: TRBV20-1

CDR3 protein: CSARRAGETQYF
CDR3 DNA: TGCAGTGCTCGACGGGCCGGAGAGACCCAGTACTTC
D gene: .
clone size: few
J gene: TRBJ2-5
V gene: TRBV20-1

CDR3 protein: CSVSSGNTGELFF
CDR3 DNA: TGCAGCGTCTCTAGCGGGAACACCGGGGAGCTGTTTTTT
D gene: TRBD2
clone size: .
J gene: TRBJ2-2
V gene: TRBV29-1

CDR3 protein: CSVEDENRDRQFF
CDR3 DNA: TGCAGCGTTGAAGATGAAAACAGGGATAGGCAGTTCTTC
D gene: .
clone size: few
J gene: TRBJ2-1
V gene: TRBV29-1

CDR3 protein: CATAPGQGETQYF
CDR3 DNA: TGTGCCACCGCTCCGGGACAGGGAGAGACCCAGTACTTC
D gene: TRBD1
clone size: many
J gene: TRBJ2-5
V gene: TRBV24-1

CDR3 protein: CASSLANEQYF
CDR3 DNA: TGTGCCAGCAGCTTAGCCAACGAGCAGTACTTC
D gene: .
clone size: many
J gene: TRBJ2-7
V gene: TRBV11-2

CDR3 protein: CSVDRGEETQYF
CDR3 DNA: TGCAGCGTTGACAGAGGGGAAGAGACCCAGTACTTC
D gene: .
clone size: many
J gene: TRBJ2-5
V gene: TRBV29-1

CDR3 protein: CASSTYTGLGRPEQYF
CDR3 DNA: TGTGCCAGCAGTACCTACACAGGTTTGGGCCGCCCCGAGCAGTACTTC
D gene: .
clone size: many
J gene: TRBJ2-7
V gene: TRBV28

CDR3 protein: CASSLLAGLTSTDTQYF
CDR3 DNA: TGTGCCAGCAGCCTACTAGCGGGCCTAACAAGCACAGATACGCAGTATTTT
D gene: TRBD2
clone size: many
J gene: TRBJ2-3
V gene: TRBV5-4

CDR3 protein: CASSSQMAGNSPLHF
CDR3 DNA: TGTGCCAGCAGCTCCCAAATGGCGGGGAATTCACCCCTCCACTTT
D gene: .
clone size: .
J gene: TRBJ1-6
V gene: TRBV28

CDR3 protein: CASSPRGRVPYEQYF
CDR3 DNA: TGTGCCAGCAGCCCTAGGGGCAGGGTACCCTACGAGCAGTACTTC
D gene: .
clone size: many
J gene: TRBJ2-7
V gene: TRBV7-6

CDR3 protein: CASSSHGAGTTYEQYF
CDR3 DNA: TGCGCCAGCAGCTCCCATGGTGCGGGGACAACCTACGAGCAGTACTTC
D gene: .
clone size: .
J gene: TRBJ2-7
V gene: TRBV5-1

CDR3 protein: CASSEAAGSSDGYTF
CDR3 DNA: TGTGCCAGCAGTGAAGCGGCCGGCTCTTCGGATGGCTACACCTTC
D gene: .
clone size: many
J gene: TRBJ1-2
V gene: TRBV6-1

CDR3 protein: CASSEAGTRTGELFF
CDR3 DNA: TGTGCCAGCAGCGAGGCGGGGACCCGGACCGGGGAGCTGTTTTTT
D gene: .
clone size: many
J gene: TRBJ2-2
V gene: TRBV13

CDR3 protein: CASSHGGTAAPGELFF
CDR3 DNA: TGTGCCAGCAGCCACGGAGGGACGGCCGCTCCCGGGGAGCTGTTTTTT
D gene: .
clone size: few
J gene: TRBJ2-2
V gene: TRBV4-2

CDR3 protein: CASSEALRDTQYF
CDR3 DNA: TGTGCCAGCAGTGAAGCGCTTCGGGATACGCAGTATTTT
D gene: .
clone size: few
J gene: TRBJ2-3
V gene: TRBV2

CDR3 protein: CASSFRSGSSYEQYF
CDR3 DNA: TGTGCCAGCAGTTTCCGTAGCGGGAGCTCCTACGAGCAGTACTTC
D gene: TRBD2
clone size: .
J gene: TRBJ2-7
V gene: TRBV12-3/TRBV12-4

CDR3 protein: CASSLKGPGLSNQPQHF
CDR3 DNA: TGTGCCAGCAGCTTAAAGGGGCCCGGTCTGAGCAATCAGCCCCAGCATTTT
D gene: .
clone size: many
J gene: TRBJ1-5
V gene: TRBV7-2

CDR3 protein: CASSQVPEATQYF
CDR3 DNA: TGTGCCAGCAGCCAAGTTCCAGAGGCGACCCAGTACTTC
D gene: .
clone size: many
J gene: TRBJ2-5
V gene: TRBV14

CDR3 protein: CASSLSAGRTEAFF
CDR3 DNA: TGTGCCAGCAGCTTATCGGCAGGGAGGACTGAAGCTTTCTTT
D gene: .
clone size: many
J gene: TRBJ1-1
V gene: TRBV11-3

CDR3 protein: CASSQALNSNQPQHF
CDR3 DNA: TGCGCCAGCAGCCAAGCCCTAAATAGCAATCAGCCCCAGCATTTT
D gene: .
clone size: many
J gene: TRBJ1-5
V gene: TRBV4-1

CDR3 protein: CSVEGVGRQTQYF
CDR3 DNA: TGCAGCGTTGAAGGGGTAGGGAGGCAGACCCAGTACTTC
D gene: .
clone size: few
J gene: TRBJ2-5
V gene: TRBV29-1

CDR3 protein: CASSGGTGGTDTQYF
CDR3 DNA: TGTGCCAGCAGTGGAGGGACAGGGGGCACAGATACGCAGTATTTT
D gene: TRBD1
clone size: many
J gene: TRBJ2-3
V gene: TRBV6-1

CDR3 protein: CASSRDRATEAFF
CDR3 DNA: TGCGCCAGCAGCCGCGACAGGGCGACTGAAGCTTTCTTT
D gene: TRBD1
clone size: few
J gene: TRBJ1-1
V gene: TRBV5-1

CDR3 protein: CASSLDRQGVGEQYF
CDR3 DNA: TGCGCCAGCAGCTTGGACCGACAGGGGGTAGGCGAGCAGTACTTC
D gene: TRBD1
clone size: many
J gene: TRBJ2-7
V gene: TRBV5-1

CDR3 protein: CASSRMMNTEAFF
CDR3 DNA: TGTGCCAGCAGCCGCATGATGAACACTGAAGCTTTCTTT
D gene: .
clone size: many
J gene: TRBJ1-1
V gene: TRBV7-2

CDR3 protein: CSARTATGNTIYF
CDR3 DNA: TGCAGTGCTAGGACTGCTACTGGAAACACCATATATTTT
D gene: .
clone size: many
J gene: TRBJ1-3
V gene: TRBV20-1